This T cell receptor (beta chain) was profiled in a study of blood T cell repertoires in COVID-19. This CDR3 has 16 amino acids. The junction had 5 bases not matched to a gene; V was cut back by 2 bases and J by 1 base. Germline V lookup: CDR1 SGHNT, CDR2 YENEEA. This table comes from immunoSEQ multiplex PCR, and its TCRdb copy is limited to in-frame clones, with some not included. Seen here are a few hundred thousand clones, about nine tenths observed once, and the top ten hold roughly 2.9%. Sample: PBMCs or T cells enriched from blood (not recorded which). The sequence was obtained from a woman aged 50 to 60 who had been exposed to COVID-19. This chain connects TRBV11-3 to TRBJ2-5; 9 nucleotides match TRBD2. The CDR3 sequence: CASSLFPAGGQETQYF. For the CDR3, the DNA is TGTGCCAGCAGCTTATTCCCAGCGGGGGGCCAAGAGACCCAGTACTTC.